Reported below is one T cell receptor (beta chain). The antigen is unknown. 60 Vbeta and 13 Jbeta primers were used in PCR. Sequencing was performed with immunoSEQ multiplex PCR; in TCRdb, only in-frame clones are kept and a portion is missing. The table lists 130,000 or so clones, roughly 82% of them singletons. CDR3 length: 12 residues. The germline V gene has CDR1 MDHEN and CDR2 SYDVKM. The V gene lost 7 bases and the J gene lost 2 bases, with 8 bases spanning the gap. These data originate in a study of cytomegalovirus exposure and HLA in healthy donors. Study-level results: Researchers reported in a later analysis that a missense DCLRE1C variant was tied to TCR beta V- and J-gene trimming. Presence/absence analysis assumed near-uniform sequencing depth across donors.

All the people who gave samples were healthy bone marrow donors. The V gene is TRBV28, the J gene TRBJ1-2; D is uncertain. This receptor was taken from a young man in good health and CMV-seropositive. Sequencing used PBMCs. The CDR3 is CASMRVNYGYTF. The DNA of the CDR3 is TGTGCCAGCATGAGGGTCAACTATGGCTACACCTTC.